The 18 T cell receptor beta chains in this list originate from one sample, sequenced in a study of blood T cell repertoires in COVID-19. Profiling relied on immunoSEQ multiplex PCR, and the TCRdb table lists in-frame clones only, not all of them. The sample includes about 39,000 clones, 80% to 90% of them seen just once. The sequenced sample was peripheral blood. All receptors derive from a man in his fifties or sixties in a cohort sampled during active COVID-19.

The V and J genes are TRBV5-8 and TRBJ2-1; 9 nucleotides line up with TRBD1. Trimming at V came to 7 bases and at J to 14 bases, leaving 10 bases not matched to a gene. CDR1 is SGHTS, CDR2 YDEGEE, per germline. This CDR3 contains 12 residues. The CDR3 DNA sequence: TGTGCCAGCGGGACTGGGACAGGGTACGAGTTCTTC. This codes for CASGTGTGYEFF. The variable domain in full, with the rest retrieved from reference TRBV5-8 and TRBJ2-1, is EAGVTQSPTHLIKTRGQQATLRCSPISGHTSVYWYQQALGLGLQFLLWYDEGEERNRGNFPPRFSGRQFPNYSSELNVNALELEDSALYLCASGTGTGYEFFGPGTRLTVL.

CDR3 DNA sequence: TGTGCCAGCAGGACTAGCGGTAACACAGATACGCAGTATTTT. It specifies CASRTSGNTDTQYF. V is TRBV6-5 and J is TRBJ2-3; 9 bases fit TRBD2. Germline CDR1 is MNHEY and CDR2 is SVGAGI. The CDR3 is 14 amino acids. With V trimmed by 6 bases and J by 2 bases, 3 bases remained unmatched.

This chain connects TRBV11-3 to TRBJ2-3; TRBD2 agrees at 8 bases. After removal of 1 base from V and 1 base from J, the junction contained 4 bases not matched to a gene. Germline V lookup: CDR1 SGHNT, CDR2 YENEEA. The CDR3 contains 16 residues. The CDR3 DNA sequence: TGTGCCAGCAGCTTAGGTTCAGCGGGGGGCACAGATACGCAGTATTTT. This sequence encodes CASSLGSAGGTDTQYF.

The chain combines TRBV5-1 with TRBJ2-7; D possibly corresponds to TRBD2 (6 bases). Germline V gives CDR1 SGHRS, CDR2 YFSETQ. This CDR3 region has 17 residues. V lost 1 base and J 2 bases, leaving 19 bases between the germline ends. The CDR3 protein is CASSLQSGGTRPYEQYF. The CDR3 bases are TGCGCCAGCAGCTTGCAATCGGGCGGGACCAGGCCCTACGAGCAGTACTTC.

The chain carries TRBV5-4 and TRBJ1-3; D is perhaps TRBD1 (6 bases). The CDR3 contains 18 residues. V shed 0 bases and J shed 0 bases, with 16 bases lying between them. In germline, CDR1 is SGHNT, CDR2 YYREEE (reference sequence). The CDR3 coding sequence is TGTGCCAGCAGCTTGGGGCCAGGGGCCACCATCTCTGGAAACACCATATATTTT. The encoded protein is CASSLGPGATISGNTIYF.

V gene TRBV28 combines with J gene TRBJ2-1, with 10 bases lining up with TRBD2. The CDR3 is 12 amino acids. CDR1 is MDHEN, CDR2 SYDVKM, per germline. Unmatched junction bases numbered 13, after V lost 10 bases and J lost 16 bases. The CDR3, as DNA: TGTGCCATCATCCCTCTACTAGCGGGAACCTTCTTC. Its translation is CAIIPLLAGTFF.

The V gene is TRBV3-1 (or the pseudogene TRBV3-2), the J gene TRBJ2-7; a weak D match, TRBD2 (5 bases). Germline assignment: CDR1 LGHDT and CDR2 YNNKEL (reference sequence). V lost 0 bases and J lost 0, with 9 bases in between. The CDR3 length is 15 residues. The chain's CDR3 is CASSQEPGSSYEQYF. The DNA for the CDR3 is TGTGCCAGCAGCCAAGAGCCGGGAAGCTCCTACGAGCAGTACTTC.

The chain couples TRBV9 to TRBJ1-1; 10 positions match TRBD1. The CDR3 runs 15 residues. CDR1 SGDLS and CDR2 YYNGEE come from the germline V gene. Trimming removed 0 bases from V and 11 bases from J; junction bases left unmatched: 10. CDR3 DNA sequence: TGTGCCAGCAGCGTAGATCGGACAGGGGGTTTCGGGGCTTTCTTT. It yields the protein CASSVDRTGGFGAFF.

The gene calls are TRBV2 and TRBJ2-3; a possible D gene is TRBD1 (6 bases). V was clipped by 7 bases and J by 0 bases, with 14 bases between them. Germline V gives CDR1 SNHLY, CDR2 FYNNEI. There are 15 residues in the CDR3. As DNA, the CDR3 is TGTGCCAGCATCAGGGGCCGCACGAGCACAGATACGCAGTATTTT. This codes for CASIRGRTSTDTQYF.

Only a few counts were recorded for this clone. This CDR3 reads CASSRDRGGPGELFF. The CDR3 nucleotides read TGTGCCAGCAGTAGGGACAGGGGAGGACCCGGGGAGCTGTTTTTT. This sequence joins TRBV6-5 and TRBJ2-2; 10 nucleotides align to TRBD1. This CDR3 has 15 residues. V shed 5 bases, J shed 6 bases, and the junction held 6 bases outside the gene matches. In germline, CDR1 is MNHEY, CDR2 SVGAGI.

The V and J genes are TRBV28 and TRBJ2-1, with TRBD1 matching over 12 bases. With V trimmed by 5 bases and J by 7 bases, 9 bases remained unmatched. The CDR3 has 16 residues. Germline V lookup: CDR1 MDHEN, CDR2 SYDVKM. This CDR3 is CASSTPGQGARNEQFF. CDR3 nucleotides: TGTGCCAGCAGTACACCGGGACAGGGGGCGCGAAATGAGCAGTTCTTC.

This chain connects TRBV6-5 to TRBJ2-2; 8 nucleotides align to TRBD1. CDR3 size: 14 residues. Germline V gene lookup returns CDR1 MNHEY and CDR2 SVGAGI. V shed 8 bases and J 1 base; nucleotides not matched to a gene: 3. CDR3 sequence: CASDDRGNTGELFF. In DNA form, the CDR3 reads TGTGCCAGCGACGACAGGGGGAACACCGGGGAGCTGTTTTTT.

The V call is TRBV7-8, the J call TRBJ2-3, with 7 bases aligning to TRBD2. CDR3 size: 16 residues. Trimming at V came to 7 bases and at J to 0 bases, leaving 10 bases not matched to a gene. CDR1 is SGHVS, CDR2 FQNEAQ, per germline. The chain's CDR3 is CASTHPQRGSTDTQYF. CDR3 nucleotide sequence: TGTGCCAGCACCCACCCCCAGCGGGGTAGCACAGATACGCAGTATTTT.

In nucleotides, the CDR3 is TGTGCCAGTAGTTCCCCGGGGGGGGCCCTAATACCCCCTGGGGCCAACGTCCTGACTTTC. Translating it yields CASSSPGGALIPPGANVLTF. The chain joins TRBV19 to TRBJ2-6, with 8 bases that match TRBD2. The V segment lost 5 bases and the J segment 2 bases; nucleotides outside the gene matches: 17. Germline CDR1 is LNHDA and CDR2 is SQIVND (reference sequence). The CDR3 has 20 residues.

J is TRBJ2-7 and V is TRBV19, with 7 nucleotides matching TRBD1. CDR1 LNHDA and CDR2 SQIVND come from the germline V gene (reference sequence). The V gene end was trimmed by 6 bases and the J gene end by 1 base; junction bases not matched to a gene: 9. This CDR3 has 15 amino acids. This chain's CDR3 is CASSQTGYGSYEQYF. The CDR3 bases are TGTGCCAGTAGCCAGACAGGGTACGGGTCCTACGAGCAGTACTTC.

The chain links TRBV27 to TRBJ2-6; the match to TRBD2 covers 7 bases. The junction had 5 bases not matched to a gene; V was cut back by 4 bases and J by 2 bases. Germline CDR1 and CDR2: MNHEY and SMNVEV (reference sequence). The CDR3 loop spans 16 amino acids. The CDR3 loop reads CASSWEGSAGANVLTF. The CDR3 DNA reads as TGTGCCAGCAGTTGGGAGGGTTCGGCTGGGGCCAACGTCCTGACTTTC.

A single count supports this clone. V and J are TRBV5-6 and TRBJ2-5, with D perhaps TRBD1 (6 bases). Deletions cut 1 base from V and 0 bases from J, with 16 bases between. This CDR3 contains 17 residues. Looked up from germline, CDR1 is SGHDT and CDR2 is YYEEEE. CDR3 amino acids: CASSLKAQGRNQETQYF. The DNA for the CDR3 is TGTGCCAGCAGCTTGAAGGCACAGGGTAGGAACCAAGAGACCCAGTACTTC.

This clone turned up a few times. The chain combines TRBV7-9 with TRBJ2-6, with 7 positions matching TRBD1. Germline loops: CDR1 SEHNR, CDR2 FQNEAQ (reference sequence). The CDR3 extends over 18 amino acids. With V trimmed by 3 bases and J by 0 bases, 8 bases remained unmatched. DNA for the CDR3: TGTGCCAGCAGCTTGATTGGGGACAGTTACTCTGGGGCCAACGTCCTGACTTTC. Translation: CASSLIGDSYSGANVLTF.